This paragraph covers one T cell receptor beta chain sequence. What it recognizes is unknown. This CDR3 spans 16 amino acids. Germline V gene lookup returns CDR1 SGHTA and CDR2 FQGNSA. V gave up 1 base and J gave up 7 bases, with 18 bases separating them. PCR was performed a second time for roughly 7 to 11 cycles using a sample-barcoded 5' primer and a J-beta primer mix. Each cDNA molecule was tagged by a template-switch adaptor that had 12 random nucleotides. TCRdb re-called the 5' RACE reads with MiXCR, one entry per CDR3 protein. Among 1.8 million or so distinct CDR3 sequences listed, approximately 40% were seen once. No fewer than 5 micrograms of total RNA were isolated from every sample. The data were taken from a study of blood T cells in healthy people across ages. Overall study results and limits: The study found more naive CD4+ cells and higher diversity in long-lived than aged donors.

The receptor was isolated from a human donor in good health. The specimen was blood. V usage is TRBV7-2 and J usage is TRBJ2-3; D perhaps matches TRBD2 (7 bases). DNA for the CDR3: TGTGCCAGCAGCTTAGTGGGGGGGGCCCCTCAGCATACGCAGTATTTT. It specifies CASSLVGGAPQHTQYF.